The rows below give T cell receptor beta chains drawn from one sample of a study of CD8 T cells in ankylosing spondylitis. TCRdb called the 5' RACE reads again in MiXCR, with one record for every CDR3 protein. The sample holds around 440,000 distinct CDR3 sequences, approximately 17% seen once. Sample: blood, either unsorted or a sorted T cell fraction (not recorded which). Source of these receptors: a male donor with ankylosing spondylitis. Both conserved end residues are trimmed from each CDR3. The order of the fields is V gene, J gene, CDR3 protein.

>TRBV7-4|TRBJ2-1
ASSLTDSGGECNEQF
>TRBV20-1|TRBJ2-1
SAEPEGGEQF
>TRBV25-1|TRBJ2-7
ASGTGGYEQY
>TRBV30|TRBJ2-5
AWSQGGETQY
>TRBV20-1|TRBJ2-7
SAPLPWGSYEQY
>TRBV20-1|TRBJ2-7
SAKGLAGNSYEQY
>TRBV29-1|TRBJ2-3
SARGRDRTLTDTQY
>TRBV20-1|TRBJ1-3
SASGSWGNTIY
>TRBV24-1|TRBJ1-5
ATSDTTGPNQPQH
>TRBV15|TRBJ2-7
ATSRDPGTTLYEQY
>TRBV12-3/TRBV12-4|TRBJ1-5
ASSHDGSNQPQH
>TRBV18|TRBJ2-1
ASSPAMVALYNEQF
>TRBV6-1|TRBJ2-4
ASRTGSKNIQY
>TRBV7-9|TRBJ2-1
ASSPNLAGGQNEQF
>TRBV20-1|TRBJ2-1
SARPTGTSGLSSYNEQF
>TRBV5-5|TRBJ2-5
ASSLEKETQY
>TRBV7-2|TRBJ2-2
ASSPRVGRNTGELF
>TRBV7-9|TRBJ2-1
ASSLGTSGLNEQF
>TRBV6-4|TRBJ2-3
ASSEGTGADTQY
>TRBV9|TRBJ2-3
ASSVRSRDTQY
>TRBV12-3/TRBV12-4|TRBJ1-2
ASSYQGSYGYT
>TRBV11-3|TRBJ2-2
ASSTGLADTGELF
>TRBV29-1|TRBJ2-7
SVSENYEQY
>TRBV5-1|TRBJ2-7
ASSLRISSYEQY
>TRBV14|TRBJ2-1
ASSQFSGKNNEQF
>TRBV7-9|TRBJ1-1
ASSLVGVSEAF
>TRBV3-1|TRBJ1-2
ASIGRGVNYGYT
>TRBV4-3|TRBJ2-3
ASSQRSLRREGAGDTQY
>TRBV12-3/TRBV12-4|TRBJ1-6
ASSRGQGENSPLH
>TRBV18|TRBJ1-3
ASSTTDSASISGNTIY
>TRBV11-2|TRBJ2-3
ASTPSQADTQY
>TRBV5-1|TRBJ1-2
ASSSRTTGDYGYT
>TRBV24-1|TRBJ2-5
ATSDLEVAGRETQY
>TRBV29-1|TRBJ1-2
SVDSQGYT
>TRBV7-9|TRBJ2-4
ASSPQGTGDIQY
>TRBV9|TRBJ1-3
ASSAPSSGNTIY
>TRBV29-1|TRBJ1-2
SGQGLRSGYT
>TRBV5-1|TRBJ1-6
ASSSGKTGSNSPLH
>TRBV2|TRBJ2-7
ASSQVSEQY
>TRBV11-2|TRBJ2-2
ASSLDRLAGELF
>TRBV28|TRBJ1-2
ASSPYRSPGTYGYT
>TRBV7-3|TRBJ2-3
ASSQSPDTQY
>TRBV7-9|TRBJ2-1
ASSLIELAGGKEQF
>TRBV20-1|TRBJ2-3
SARGSGSTDTQY
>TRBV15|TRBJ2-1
ATSIEGGSYNEQF
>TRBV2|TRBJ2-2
ASKGEGRNTGELF
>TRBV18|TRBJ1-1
ASSQQANTEAF
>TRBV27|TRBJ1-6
ASGKYNSPLH
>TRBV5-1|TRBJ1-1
ASTQGGGAEAF
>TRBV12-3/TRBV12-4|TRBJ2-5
ASSLGPSGGGETQY
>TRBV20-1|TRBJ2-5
SAREQISETQY
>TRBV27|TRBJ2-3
ASSRTGTGPLATQY
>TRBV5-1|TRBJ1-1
ASSPGGPRSTEAF
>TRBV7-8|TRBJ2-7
ASSLGGSAISEQY